This entry describes one TCR beta chain. Antigen unknown. These data belong to a study of T-cell reconstitution after alpha-beta-depleted transplantation in children. Study-level findings and limits: There were some patients whose high TCRbeta diversity at day 60 came from surviving recipient T cells and thymic progenitors. T-cell counts and diversity at one year following transplant were attributed mainly to newly produced T cells.

Unique molecular identifiers tagged the TCRbeta library. TCRdb redid the calling of the PCR reads with MiXCR, one entry per CDR3 protein. This table has hundreds of thousands of distinct CDR3 sequences, around 14% appearing once. The CDR3 loop spans 14 amino acids. CDR1 is DFQATT, CDR2 SNEGSKA, per germline (reference sequence). After removal of 6 bases from V and 3 bases from J, the junction contained 9 bases not matched to a gene. This chain joins TRBV20-1 and TRBJ2-7, with TRBD1 identical over 9 bases. Sequences were derived from PBMCs, sampled before TCRalphabeta/CD19-depleted stem cell transplant. This TCR came from a girl under 10 years old with congenital amegakaryocytic thrombocytopenia, due to receive a stem cell transplant. The DNA for the CDR3 is TGCAGTGCGAGGACCGGGACAGGGAACTACGAGCAGTACTTC. Amino acids: CSARTGTGNYEQYF.